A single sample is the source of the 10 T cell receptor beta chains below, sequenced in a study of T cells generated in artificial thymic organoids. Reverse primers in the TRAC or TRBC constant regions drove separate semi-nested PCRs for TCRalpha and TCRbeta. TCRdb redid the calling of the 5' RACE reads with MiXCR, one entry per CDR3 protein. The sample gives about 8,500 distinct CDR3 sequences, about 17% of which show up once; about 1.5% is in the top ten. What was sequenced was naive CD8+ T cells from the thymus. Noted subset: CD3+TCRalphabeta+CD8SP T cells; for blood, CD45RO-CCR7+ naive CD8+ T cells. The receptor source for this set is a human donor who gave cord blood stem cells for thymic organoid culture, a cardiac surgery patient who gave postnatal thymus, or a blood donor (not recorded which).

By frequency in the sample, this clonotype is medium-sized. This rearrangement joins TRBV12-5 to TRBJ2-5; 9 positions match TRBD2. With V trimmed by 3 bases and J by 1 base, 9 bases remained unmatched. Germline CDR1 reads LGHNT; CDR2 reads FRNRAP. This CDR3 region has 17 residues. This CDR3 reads CASGLSPGLAFQETQYF. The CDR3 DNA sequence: TGTGCTAGTGGTTTAAGTCCGGGACTAGCCTTCCAAGAGACCCAGTACTTC. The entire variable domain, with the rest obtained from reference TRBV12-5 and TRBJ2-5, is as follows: DARVTQTPRHKVTEMGQEVTMRCQPILGHNTVFWYRQTMMQGLELLAYFRNRAPLDDSGMPKDRFSAEMPDATLATLKIQPSEPRDSAVYFCASGLSPGLAFQETQYFGPGTRLLVL.

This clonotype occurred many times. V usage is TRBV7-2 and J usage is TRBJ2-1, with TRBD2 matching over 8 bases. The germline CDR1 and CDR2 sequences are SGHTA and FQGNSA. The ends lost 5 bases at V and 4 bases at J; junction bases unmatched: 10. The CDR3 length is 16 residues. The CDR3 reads CASSPTGGGWYNEQFF. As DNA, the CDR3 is TGTGCCAGCAGCCCGACGGGGGGGGGGTGGTACAATGAGCAGTTCTTC.

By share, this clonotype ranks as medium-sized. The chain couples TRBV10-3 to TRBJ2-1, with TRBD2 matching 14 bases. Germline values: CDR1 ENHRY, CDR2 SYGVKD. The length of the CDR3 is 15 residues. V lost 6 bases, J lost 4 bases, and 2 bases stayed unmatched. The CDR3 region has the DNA TGTGCCATCAGGGGGACTAGCGGGGGATACAATGAGCAGTTCTTC. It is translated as CAIRGTSGGYNEQFF.

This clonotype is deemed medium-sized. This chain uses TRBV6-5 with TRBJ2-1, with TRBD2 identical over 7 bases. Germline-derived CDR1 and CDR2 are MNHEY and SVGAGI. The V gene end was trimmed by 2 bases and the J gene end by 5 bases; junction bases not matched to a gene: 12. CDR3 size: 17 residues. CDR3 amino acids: CASSYVGWGGVNNEQFF. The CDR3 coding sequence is TGTGCCAGCAGTTACGTCGGTTGGGGGGGGGTCAACAATGAGCAGTTCTTC.

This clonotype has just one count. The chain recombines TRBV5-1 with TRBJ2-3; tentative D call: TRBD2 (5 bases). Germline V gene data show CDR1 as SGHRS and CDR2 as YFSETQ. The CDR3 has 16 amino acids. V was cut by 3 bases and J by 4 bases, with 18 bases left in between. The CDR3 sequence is CASSSRPDWGPDTQYF. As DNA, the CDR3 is TGCGCCAGCAGCTCCCGGCCGGACTGGGGTCCAGATACGCAGTATTTT.

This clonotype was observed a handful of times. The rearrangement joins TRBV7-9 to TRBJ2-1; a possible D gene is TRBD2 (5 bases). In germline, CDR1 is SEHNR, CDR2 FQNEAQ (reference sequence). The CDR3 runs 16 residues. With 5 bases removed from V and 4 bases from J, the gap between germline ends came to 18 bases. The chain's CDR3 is CASSHRLGRDYNEQFF. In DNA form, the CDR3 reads TGTGCCAGCAGCCATCGTCTAGGGAGAGATTACAATGAGCAGTTCTTC.

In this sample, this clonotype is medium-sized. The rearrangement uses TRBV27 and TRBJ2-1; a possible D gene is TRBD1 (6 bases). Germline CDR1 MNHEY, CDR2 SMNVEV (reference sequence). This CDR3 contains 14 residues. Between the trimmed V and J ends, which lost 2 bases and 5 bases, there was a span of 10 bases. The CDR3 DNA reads TGTGCCAGCAGTTTAACAGGGAATAACAATGAGCAGTTCTTC. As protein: CASSLTGNNNEQFF.

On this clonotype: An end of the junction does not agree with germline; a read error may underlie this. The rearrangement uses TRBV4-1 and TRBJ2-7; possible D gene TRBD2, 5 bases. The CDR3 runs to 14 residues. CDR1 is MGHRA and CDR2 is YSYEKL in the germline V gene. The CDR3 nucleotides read TGCGCCAGCAGCCAAGTTAGCGAGTCCTACGAGCGGTACTTC. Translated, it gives CASSQVSESYERYF.

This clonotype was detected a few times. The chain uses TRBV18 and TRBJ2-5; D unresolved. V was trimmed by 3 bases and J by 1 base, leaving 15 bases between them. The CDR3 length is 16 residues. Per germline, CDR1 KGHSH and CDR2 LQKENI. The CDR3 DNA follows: TGTGCCAGCTCACCCGATCAAACCCGGTTCCAAGAGACCCAGTACTTC. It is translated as CASSPDQTRFQETQYF.

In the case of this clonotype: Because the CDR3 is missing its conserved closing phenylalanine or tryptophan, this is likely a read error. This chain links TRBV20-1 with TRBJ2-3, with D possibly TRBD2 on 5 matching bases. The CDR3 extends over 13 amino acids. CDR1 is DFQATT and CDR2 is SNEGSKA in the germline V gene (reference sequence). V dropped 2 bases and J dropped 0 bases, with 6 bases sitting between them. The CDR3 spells CSARTRSTDTQYY. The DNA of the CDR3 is TGCAGTGCTAGAACTAGAAGCACAGATACGCAGTATTAT.